This TCR beta chain was retrieved from a study of T cells in Graves' hyperthyroidism and ophthalmopathy. Study background: Any treatment followed the collection of peripheral blood at initial diagnosis.

V was clipped by 5 bases and J by 8 bases; unmatched bases: 11. This CDR3 comprises 15 residues. Germline V CDR1 and CDR2: MGHDK, SYGVNS. This clonotype has a count of ten or more. The CDR3 regions of TCR beta were amplified from RNA transcripts. First-round RT-PCR of the TCR CDR3 relied on the HTBI primer set. TCRdb re-called the multiplex PCR reads through MiXCR, storing one row per CDR3 protein. The profile shows hundreds of thousands of distinct CDR3 sequences, roughly 40% of them singletons. Diagnoses were made from clinical symptoms, serum measures (thyroxine and TRAb), thyroid ultrasound and orbital computed tomography.

The material sequenced was blood. This sequence was found in a man between 18 and 35 years old with Graves' hyperthyroidism. This chain joins TRBV25-1 and TRBJ1-4; 7 bases are shared with TRBD1. The CDR3 sequence: CASSPLGRGSEKLFF. The CDR3 DNA follows: TGTGCCAGCAGTCCCCTCGGCAGGGGGAGCGAAAAACTGTTTTTT.